This TCR beta chain originates from a study of lymphopenia after photon versus proton radiotherapy. Comments on this clone: Its antigen is not identified.

The germline V gene encodes CDR1 MDHEN and CDR2 SYDVKM. The CDR3 is 11 amino acids. Trimming at V came to 4 bases and at J to 12 bases, leaving 2 bases not matched to a gene. Overall study findings and caveats: Proton therapy kept repertoires fairly stable, unlike photons, which gained effector/memory cells.

Sequencing used immunoSEQ multiplex PCR; TCRdb keeps in-frame clones, though not all of them. This sample has approximately 31,000 clones, with 84% found just once. The material sequenced was peripheral blood, taken from a patient treated with proton-based radiotherapy. The J gene is TRBJ1-3, the V gene TRBV28; 8 bases are a match to TRBD1. This receptor was taken from a woman in her seventies with pancreatic cancer. As DNA, the CDR3 is TGTGCCAGCAGTTCGGACAGGGACATATATTTT. Protein sequence: CASSSDRDIYF.